Shown below are 20 T cell receptor beta chains from a single sample sequenced in a study of cytomegalovirus exposure and HLA in healthy donors (dated by TCRdb to 2016 to 2017). Receptor amplification or capture employed the immunoSEQ multiplex PCR assay. The multiplex PCR relied on a mix of 60 forward primers for TCR Vbeta segments and 13 reverse primers for TCR Jbeta segments. TCRdb took over this immuneACCESS table, retaining in-frame rearrangements with V and J assigned. Such tables are incomplete; in checked studies, under half of the missing clones stem from an unresolved V gene, and the remainder is unexplained. This sample holds some 130,000 clones; around 75% were observed only once. The ten largest clones represent roughly 3.1% of the sample. Source material: PBMCs. These receptors were collected from a man younger than 45 in good health and CMV-seronegative.

The chain is built from TRBV7-8 and TRBJ1-2; no clear D. CDR3 length: 14 residues. The germline V gene has CDR1 SGHVS and CDR2 FQNEAQ. V dropped 4 bases and J dropped 5 bases, with 14 bases sitting between them. The CDR3 region is CASSSGLGNYGYTF. The CDR3 DNA is TGTGCCAGCAGCTCTGGACTTGGAAATTATGGCTACACCTTC.

The rearrangement joins TRBV30 to TRBJ2-7; D remains ambiguous. Germline V gene data show CDR1 as GTSNPN and CDR2 as SVGIG (reference sequence). The length of the CDR3 is 11 residues. The V end lost 0 bases, the J end lost 5 bases, and 5 bases lay between the germline ends. The CDR3 spells CAWSVLHEQYF. The CDR3 nucleotides are TGTGCCTGGAGTGTACTTCACGAGCAGTACTTC.

This chain links TRBV30 with TRBJ1-1; D is uncertain. V lost 3 bases and J lost 4, with 12 bases in between. The CDR3 is made up of 13 amino acids. Looked up from germline, CDR1 is GTSNPN and CDR2 is SVGIG (reference sequence). CDR3 residues: CAWSGDRGTEAFF. DNA of the CDR3: TGTGCCTGGAGCGGGGATCGTGGCACTGAAGCTTTCTTT. The whole variable domain, remainder taken from reference TRBV30 and TRBJ1-1, is SQTIHQWPATLVQPVGSPLSLECTVEGTSNPNLYWYRQAAGRGLQLLFYSVGIGQISSEVPQNLSASRPQDRQFILSSKKLLLSDSGFYLCAWSGDRGTEAFFGQGTRLTVV.

J is TRBJ2-5 and V is TRBV5-1, with a weak D call TRBD2 (6 bases). Trimming shortened V by 6 bases and J by 0 bases, and 12 bases separated the two germline ends. Per the germline V gene, CDR1 is SGHRS and CDR2 is YFSETQ. The CDR3 is 14 residues long. This chain's CDR3 is CASNFGGDQETQYF. CDR3 bases: TGCGCCAGCAATTTCGGGGGTGACCAAGAGACCCAGTACTTC.

The chain employs TRBV19 and TRBJ2-1, with D perhaps TRBD2 (5 bases). The CDR3 has 13 amino acids. V gave up 4 bases and J gave up 4 bases, with 8 bases separating them. Looked up from germline, CDR1 is LNHDA and CDR2 is SQIVND (reference sequence). The CDR3 region is CASSNGIYNEQFF. In DNA form, the CDR3 reads TGTGCCAGTAGTAACGGGATATACAATGAGCAGTTCTTC. The full variable domain, rest sourced from reference TRBV19 and TRBJ2-1, is DGGITQSPKYLFRKEGQNVTLSCEQNLNHDAMYWYRQDPGQGLRLIYYSQIVNDFQKGDIAEGYSVSREKKESFPLTVTSAQKNPTAFYLCASSNGIYNEQFFGPGTRLTVL.

The chain uses TRBV4-3 and TRBJ2-7; TRBD2 matches at 10 bases. CDR1 and CDR2 (germline): LGHNA, YSLEER. This CDR3 contains 15 residues. V gave up 4 bases and J gave up 0 bases; unmatched junction bases: 3. As DNA, the CDR3 is TGCGCCAGCAGCCTTAGCGGGGGGTACTCCTACGAGCAGTACTTC. Protein sequence: CASSLSGGYSYEQYF.

This clone was seen a handful of times. This sequence joins TRBV27 and TRBJ2-5; 7 bases line up with TRBD2. V dropped 3 bases and J dropped 3; count of bases not matched to a gene: 7. Germline lookup yields CDR1 MNHEY and CDR2 SMNVEV (reference sequence). The CDR3 totals 15 residues. The DNA for the CDR3 is TGTGCCAGCAGTTTCCTGGGGCTAGCGGAAGAGACCCAGTACTTC. It is translated as CASSFLGLAEETQYF.

The V gene is TRBV5-6, the J gene TRBJ1-2; 8 bases are a match to TRBD1. V lost 4 bases to trimming and J lost 6 bases; unmatched junction nucleotides: 5. The germline V gene has CDR1 SGHDT and CDR2 YYEEEE. There are 13 residues in the CDR3. CDR3 sequence reads: CASSLGQGDGYTF. The CDR3 DNA is TGTGCCAGCAGCCTCGGACAGGGTGATGGCTACACCTTC.

This rearrangement joins TRBV14 to TRBJ2-5; 8 bases align to TRBD2. This CDR3 contains 18 residues. Germline CDR1 reads SGHDN; CDR2 reads FVKESK. V trimming: 1 base; J trimming: 4 bases; junction bases outside the gene matches: 14. For the CDR3, the DNA is TGTGCCAGCAGCCAAGTCCTTACTAGCGGACCTCTCGGAGAGACCCAGTACTTC. The encoded protein is CASSQVLTSGPLGETQYF.

The CDR3 here is CASKAGINYGYTF. The DNA of the CDR3 is TGTGCCAGCAAGGCCGGGATTAACTATGGCTACACCTTC. The chain links TRBV6-5 to TRBJ1-2; no reliable D call. Trimming stripped 7 bases from V and 1 base from J, with 10 bases between. Germline-derived CDR1 and CDR2 are MNHEY and SVGAGI. The CDR3 spans 13 residues.

Notes on this clone: Other DNA sequences in the same sample also yield this CDR3. CDR3 bases: TGTGCCAGCAGCCTCTCGGGGCAGGGGGTCTCACCCCTCCACTTT. Protein sequence: CASSLSGQGVSPLHF. The gene calls are TRBV7-2 and TRBJ1-6; TRBD1 aligns across 7 bases. V shed 5 bases, J shed 10 bases, and the junction held 11 bases outside the gene matches. Germline CDR1 is SGHTA and CDR2 is FQGNSA. CDR3 length equals 15 residues. Drawing the rest from reference TRBV7-2 and TRBJ1-6, the complete variable domain is GAGVSQSPSNKVTEKGKDVELRCDPISGHTALYWYRQSLGQGLEFLIYFQGNSAPDKSGLPSDRFSAERTGGSVSTLTIQRTQQEDSAVYLCASSLSGQGVSPLHFGNGTRLTVT.

This chain links TRBV7-9 with TRBJ2-1; 15 positions match TRBD2. CDR1 and CDR2 from the germline V gene are SEHNR and FQNEAQ (reference sequence). The CDR3 is 16 amino acids. V lost 1 base, J lost 9 bases, and 4 bases stayed unmatched. CDR3 bases: TGTGCCAGCAGCTTAGAAGGGGGACTAGCGGGAGGTGAGCAGTTCTTC. This translates into CASSLEGGLAGGEQFF.

This clone has only one observation. CDR3: CASSLLVSDNEQFF. CDR3 DNA: TGCGCCAGCAGCCTCCTCGTTAGCGACAATGAGCAGTTCTTC. V gene TRBV5-1 combines with J gene TRBJ2-1, with a weak D call TRBD2 (5 bases). The CDR3 extends over 14 amino acids. Germline V gene sequence: CDR1 SGHRS, CDR2 YFSETQ. V gave up 4 bases and J gave up 5 bases, with 13 bases separating them. Full variable domain (remainder filled in from reference TRBV5-1 and TRBJ2-1): KAGVTQTPRYLIKTRGQQVTLSCSPISGHRSVSWYQQTPGQGLQFLFEYFSETQRNKGNFPGRFSGRQFSNSRSEMNVSTLELGDSALYLCASSLLVSDNEQFFGPGTRLTVL.

The CDR3 sequence is CASSVPGGNTEAFF. CDR3 nucleotide sequence: TGTGCCAGCAGTGTCCCAGGGGGTAACACTGAAGCTTTCTTT. The chain joins TRBV25-1 to TRBJ1-1; 7 bases are shared with TRBD1. Germline assignment: CDR1 MGHDK and CDR2 SYGVNS. The CDR3 runs to 14 residues. J gave up 2 bases and V 4 bases, and 4 bases lay outside the gene matches.

The chain has TRBV14 and TRBJ2-2, with 13 bases matching TRBD2. Trimming took 1 base from V and 7 from J; bases not matched to a gene: 6. The CDR3 is 17 residues long. From germline, CDR1 is SGHDN and CDR2 FVKESK. Here the CDR3 DNA reads TGTGCCAGCAGCCAAGGAAGACTAGCGGGAGGTGTCGGGGAGCTGTTTTTT. Its protein is CASSQGRLAGGVGELFF.

CDR3 region: CASSAQERGNEKLFF. The CDR3, as DNA: TGTGCCAGCAGTGCCCAGGAGCGGGGTAATGAAAAACTGTTTTTT. The chain uses TRBV25-1 and TRBJ1-4; no clear D. Per the germline V gene, CDR1 is MGHDK and CDR2 is SYGVNS. CDR3 size: 15 residues. The V end was cut by 4 bases, the J end by 4 bases, with 13 bases between.

This sequence joins TRBV5-6 and TRBJ2-3; 9 positions match TRBD1. V lost 3 bases and J lost 2; bases outside the gene matches: 7. This CDR3 has 16 residues. The germline gives CDR1 SGHDT, CDR2 YYEEEE. This CDR3 reads CASSWAGTGLTDTQYF. The CDR3, as DNA: TGTGCCAGCAGCTGGGCCGGGACAGGGCTCACAGATACGCAGTATTTT.

The chain recombines TRBV7-2 with TRBJ1-5; the D gene is possibly TRBD1 (6 bases). CDR3 length: 14 residues. Germline loops: CDR1 SGHTA, CDR2 FQGNSA. V was clipped by 4 bases and J by 6 bases, with 13 bases between them. In nucleotides, the CDR3 is TGTGCCAGCAGCTCCGGACAGTACAGTCAGCCCCAGCATTTT. This translates into CASSSGQYSQPQHF.

The rearrangement links TRBV7-2 to TRBJ2-7; D possibly corresponds to TRBD1 (6 bases). There are 15 residues in the CDR3. Trimming stripped 3 bases from V and 2 bases from J, with 14 bases between. The germline gives CDR1 SGHTA, CDR2 FQGNSA. The CDR3 spells CASSFISQGTYEQYF. In DNA, the CDR3 is TGTGCCAGCAGCTTCATTTCTCAGGGGACCTACGAGCAGTACTTC.

The J gene is TRBJ2-3, the V gene TRBV30, with a weak D call TRBD1 (6 bases). The V gene lost 2 bases and the J gene lost 0 bases, with 12 bases spanning the gap. The germline CDR1 and CDR2 sequences are GTSNPN and SVGIG (reference sequence). The CDR3 is 15 residues long. CDR3 sequence: CAWSTYQGSTDTQYF. CDR3 coding DNA: TGTGCCTGGAGTACCTACCAGGGGAGCACAGATACGCAGTATTTT. The full variable domain, completed using reference TRBV30 and TRBJ2-3, is SQTIHQWPATLVQPVGSPLSLECTVEGTSNPNLYWYRQAAGRGLQLLFYSVGIGQISSEVPQNLSASRPQDRQFILSSKKLLLSDSGFYLCAWSTYQGSTDTQYFGPGTRLTVL.